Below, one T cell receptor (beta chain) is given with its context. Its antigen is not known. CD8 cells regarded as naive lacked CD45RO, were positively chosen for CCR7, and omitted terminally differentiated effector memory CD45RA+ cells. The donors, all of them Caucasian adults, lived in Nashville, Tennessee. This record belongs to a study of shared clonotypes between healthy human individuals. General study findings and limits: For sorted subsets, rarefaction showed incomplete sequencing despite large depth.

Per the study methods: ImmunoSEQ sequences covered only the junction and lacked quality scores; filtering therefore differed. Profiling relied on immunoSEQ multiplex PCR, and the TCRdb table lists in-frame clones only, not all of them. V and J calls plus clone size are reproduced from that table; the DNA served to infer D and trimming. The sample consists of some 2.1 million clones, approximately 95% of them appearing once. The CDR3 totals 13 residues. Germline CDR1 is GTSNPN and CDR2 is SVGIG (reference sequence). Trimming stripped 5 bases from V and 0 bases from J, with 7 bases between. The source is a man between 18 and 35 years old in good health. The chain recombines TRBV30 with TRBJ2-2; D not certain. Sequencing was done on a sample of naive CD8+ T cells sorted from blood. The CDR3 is CAWGDTNTGELFF. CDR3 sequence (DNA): TGTGCCTGGGGCGACACGAACACCGGGGAGCTGTTTTTT. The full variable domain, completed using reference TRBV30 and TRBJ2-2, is SQTIHQWPATLVQPVGSPLSLECTVEGTSNPNLYWYRQAAGRGLQLLFYSVGIGQISSEVPQNLSASRPQDRQFILSSKKLLLSDSGFYLCAWGDTNTGELFFGEGSRLTVL.